The T cell receptor beta chain described here comes from a study of T-cell reconstitution after alpha-beta-depleted transplantation in children (dated by TCRdb to 2015 to 2016). At the level of the whole study: Using TCR repertoire profiling, the study quantitatively followed how T-cell immune reconstitution unfolded in children after TCRalphabeta/CD19-depleted allogeneic hematopoietic cell transplantation.

In the paper's terms, the treatment or condition label means: allogeneic hematopoietic cell transplantation with graft depleted of TCRalphabeta T cells and CD19 B cells. TCRalphabeta/CD19-depleted allogeneic hematopoietic cell grafts were given to the transplant recipients, all of whom were children. The investigation overall reported the following: The apparently early alphabetaT-cell count recovery about two months after transplant was reportedly dependent on only several hundred rapidly expanded clones derived from non-depleted graft cells. In some patients, the high TCRbeta diversity seen at day 60 was put down to recipient T cells and intrathymic progenitors that had survived conditioning. Hyperexpanded clone frequencies declined over subsequent months; after one year, T-cell counts and TCRbeta diversity were mostly attributed to newly produced T cells.

Regarding this clonotype: Its recognized antigen is unknown. No quality values exist for individual bases; no much larger clone is one base distant.

Libraries were prepared through PCR. Sequencing used an Illumina HiSeq 2500. To normalize quantification of the TCRbeta repertoire, the TCR libraries were built with molecular barcoding that relied on unique molecular identifiers. In-frame beta chains were kept once TCRdb had trimmed the public reads at Q25 with fastp and called clones with MiXCR. Identical CDR3 protein sequences are pooled into one entry, listed with their most common genes and DNA. The sample includes 450,000 to 700,000 distinct CDR3 sequences, with 27% observed a single time. The top ten hold about 35% of the sample. Based on the germline V gene, the CDR1 and CDR2 sequences are SGHRS and YFSETQ. From cysteine to phenylalanine, the CDR3 is 14 amino acids long. Kept here is only the CDR3 DNA, which spans 42 bases and is read in frame from base 1. V is shortened by 1 base, J by 3 bases, and the region joining them spans 8 bases.

The sequence was obtained from a boy under two years old with Wiskott-Aldrich syndrome, due to receive a stem cell transplant. This receptor chain uses TRBV5-1 and TRBJ1-3; there is no confident call for the D gene. The source was PBMCs, collected before TCRalphabeta/CD19-depleted stem cell transplant. The CDR3 has the sequence CASSLLGVGNTIYF. The base sequence is TGCGCCAGCAGCTTGCTCGGGGTTGGAAACACCATATATTTT.